The sequence of this T cell receptor (beta chain) was determined in a study of blood T cell repertoires in COVID-19. Study-level information: Sites across the United States, Italy and Spain contributed samples from acute and convalescent COVID-19.

The germline V gene encodes CDR1 SGHAT and CDR2 FQNNGV. J gave up 7 bases and V 6 bases, and 8 bases lay outside the gene matches. CDR3 size: 14 residues. Original processing notes: Reference gene primer amplification gave nucleated cell count estimates. Sequenced by immunoSEQ multiplex PCR; TCRdb stores in-frame clones only, minus some. V and J calls plus clone size are reproduced from that table; the DNA served to infer D and trimming. The sample has 65,000 to 70,000 clones, about 90% seen once. This clonotype was sampled from a man aged 45-65 years with active COVID-19. Material: peripheral blood. The V gene is TRBV11-2, the J gene TRBJ1-1; 10 nucleotides align to TRBD1. CDR3 coding DNA: TGTGCCAGCAGGTATGGCCGGGACAGGGGTGAAGCTTTCTTT. This sequence encodes CASRYGRDRGEAFF.